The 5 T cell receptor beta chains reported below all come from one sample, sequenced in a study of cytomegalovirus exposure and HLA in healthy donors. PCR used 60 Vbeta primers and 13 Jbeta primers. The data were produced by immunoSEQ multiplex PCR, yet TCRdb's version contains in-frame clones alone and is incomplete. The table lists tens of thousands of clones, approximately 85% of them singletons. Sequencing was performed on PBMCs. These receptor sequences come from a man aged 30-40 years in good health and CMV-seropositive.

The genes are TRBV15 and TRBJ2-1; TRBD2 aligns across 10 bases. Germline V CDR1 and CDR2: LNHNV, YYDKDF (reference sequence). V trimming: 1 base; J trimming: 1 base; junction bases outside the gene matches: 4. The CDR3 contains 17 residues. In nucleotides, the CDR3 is TGTGCCACCAGCAGAGGCGGAGCGGGAGGGTCCTACAATGAGCAGTTCTTC. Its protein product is CATSRGGAGGSYNEQFF.

CDR3 region: CAISGGGGPMNTEAFF. In DNA form, the CDR3 reads TGTGCCATCAGTGGCGGCGGGGGGCCCATGAACACTGAAGCTTTCTTT. J is TRBJ1-1 and V is TRBV10-3, with D perhaps matching TRBD1 (6 bases). Trimming took off 4 bases at V and 0 bases at J, with 15 bases between the two ends. Germline V gene data show CDR1 as ENHRY and CDR2 as SYGVKD. This CDR3 has 16 amino acids.

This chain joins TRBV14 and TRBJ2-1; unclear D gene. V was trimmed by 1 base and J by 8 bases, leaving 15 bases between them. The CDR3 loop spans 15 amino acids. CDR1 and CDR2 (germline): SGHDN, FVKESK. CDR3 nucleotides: TGTGCCAGCAGCCAAGGTCATTCGTCAGGCGATGAGCAGTTCTTC. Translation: CASSQGHSSGDEQFF.

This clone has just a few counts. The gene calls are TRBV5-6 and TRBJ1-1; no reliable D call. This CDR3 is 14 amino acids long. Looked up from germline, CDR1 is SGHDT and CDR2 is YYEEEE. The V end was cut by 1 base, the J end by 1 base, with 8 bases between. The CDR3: CASSLTSTNTEAFF. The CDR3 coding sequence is TGTGCCAGCAGCTTGACCAGTACGAACACTGAAGCTTTCTTT.

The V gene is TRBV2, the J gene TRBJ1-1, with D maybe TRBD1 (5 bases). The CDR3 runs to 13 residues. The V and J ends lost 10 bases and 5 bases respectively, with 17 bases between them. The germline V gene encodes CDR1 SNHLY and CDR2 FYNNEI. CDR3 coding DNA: TGTGCCACCGGCCAAGGGAGGGGAACTGAAGCTTTCTTT. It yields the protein CATGQGRGTEAFF.